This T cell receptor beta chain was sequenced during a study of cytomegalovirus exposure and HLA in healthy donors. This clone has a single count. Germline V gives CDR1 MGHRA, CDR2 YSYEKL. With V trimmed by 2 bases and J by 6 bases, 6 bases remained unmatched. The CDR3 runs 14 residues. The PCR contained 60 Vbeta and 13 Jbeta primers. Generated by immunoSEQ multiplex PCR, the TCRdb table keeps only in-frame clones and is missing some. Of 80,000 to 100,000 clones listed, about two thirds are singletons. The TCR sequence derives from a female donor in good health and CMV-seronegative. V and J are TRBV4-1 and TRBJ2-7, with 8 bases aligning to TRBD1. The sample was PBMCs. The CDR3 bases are TGCGCCAGCAGCCAAAAGACAGGGGCAATCGAGCAGTACTTC. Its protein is CASSQKTGAIEQYF.